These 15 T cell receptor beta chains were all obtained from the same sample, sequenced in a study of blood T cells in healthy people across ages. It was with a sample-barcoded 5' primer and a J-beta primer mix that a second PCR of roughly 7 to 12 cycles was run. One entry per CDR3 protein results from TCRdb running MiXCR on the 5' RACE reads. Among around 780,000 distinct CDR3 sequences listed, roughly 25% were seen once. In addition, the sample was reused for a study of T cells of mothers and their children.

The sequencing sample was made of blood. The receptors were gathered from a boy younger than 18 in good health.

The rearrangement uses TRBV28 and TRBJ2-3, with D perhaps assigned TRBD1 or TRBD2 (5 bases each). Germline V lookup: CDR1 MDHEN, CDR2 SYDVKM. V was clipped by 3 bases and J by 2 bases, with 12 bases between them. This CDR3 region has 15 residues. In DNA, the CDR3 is TGTGCCAGCAGTTTCCGGGGCGCCCACACAGATACGCAGTATTTT. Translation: CASSFRGAHTDTQYF.

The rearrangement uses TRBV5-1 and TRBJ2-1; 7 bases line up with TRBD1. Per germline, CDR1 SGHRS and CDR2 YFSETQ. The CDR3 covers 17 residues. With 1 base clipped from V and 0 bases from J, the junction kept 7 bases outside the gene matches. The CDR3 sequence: CASSLRLRDSSYNEQFF. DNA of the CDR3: TGCGCCAGCAGCTTGCGCCTAAGGGACAGCTCCTACAATGAGCAGTTCTTC.

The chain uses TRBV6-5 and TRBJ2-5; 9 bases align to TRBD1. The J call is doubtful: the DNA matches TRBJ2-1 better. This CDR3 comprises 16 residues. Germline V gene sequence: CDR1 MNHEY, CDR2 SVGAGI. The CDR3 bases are TGTGCCAGCAGTTCCCCGGACAGGGGATCCTACAATGAGCAGTTCTTC. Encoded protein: CASSSPDRGSYNEQFF.

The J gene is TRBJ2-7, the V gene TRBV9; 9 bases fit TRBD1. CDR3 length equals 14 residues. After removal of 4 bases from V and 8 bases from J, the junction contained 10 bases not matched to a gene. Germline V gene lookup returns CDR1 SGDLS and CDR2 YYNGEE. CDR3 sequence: CASSNRQGGGKQYF. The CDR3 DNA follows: TGTGCCAGCAGCAATAGACAGGGGGGTGGGAAGCAGTACTTC.

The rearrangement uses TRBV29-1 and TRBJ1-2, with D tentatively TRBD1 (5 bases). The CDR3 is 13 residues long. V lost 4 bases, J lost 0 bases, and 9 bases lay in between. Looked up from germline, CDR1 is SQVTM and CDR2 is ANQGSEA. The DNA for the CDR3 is TGCAGCGTTGGGCAGGGAACTAACTATGGCTACACCTTC. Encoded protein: CSVGQGTNYGYTF.

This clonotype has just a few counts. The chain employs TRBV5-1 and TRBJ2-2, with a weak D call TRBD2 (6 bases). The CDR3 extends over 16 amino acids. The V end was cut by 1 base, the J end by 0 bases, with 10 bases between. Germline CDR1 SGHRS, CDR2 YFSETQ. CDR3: CASSLRGTANTGELFF. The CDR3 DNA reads TGCGCCAGCAGCTTGAGAGGGACTGCGAACACCGGGGAGCTGTTTTTT.

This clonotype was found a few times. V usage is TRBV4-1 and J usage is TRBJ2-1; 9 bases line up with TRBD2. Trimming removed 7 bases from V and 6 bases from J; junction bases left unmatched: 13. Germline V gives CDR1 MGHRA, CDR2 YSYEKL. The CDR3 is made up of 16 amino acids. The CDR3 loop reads CASTRGASGVLNEQFF. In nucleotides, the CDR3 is TGCGCCAGCACCCGAGGCGCTAGCGGGGTTCTCAATGAGCAGTTCTTC.

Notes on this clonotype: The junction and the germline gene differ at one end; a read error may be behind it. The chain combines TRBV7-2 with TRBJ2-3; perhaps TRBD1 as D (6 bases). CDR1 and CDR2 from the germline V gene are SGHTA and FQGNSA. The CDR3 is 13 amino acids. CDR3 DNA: TGTGCCAGCAGCTTCGCACAGGGAGATGCGCAGTATTTT. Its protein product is CASSFAQGDAQYF.

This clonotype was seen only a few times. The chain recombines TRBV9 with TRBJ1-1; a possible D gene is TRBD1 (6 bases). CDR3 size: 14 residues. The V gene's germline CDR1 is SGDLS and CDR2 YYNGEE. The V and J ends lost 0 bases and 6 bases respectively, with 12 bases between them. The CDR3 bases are TGTGCCAGCAGCGTAGGGTGGGGGGGGCCTGAAGCTTTCTTT. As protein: CASSVGWGGPEAFF.

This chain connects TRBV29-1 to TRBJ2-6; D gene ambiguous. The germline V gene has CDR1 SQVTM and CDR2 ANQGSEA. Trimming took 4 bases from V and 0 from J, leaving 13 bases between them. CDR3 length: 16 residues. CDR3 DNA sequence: TGCAGCGTTGCTGAAGGAGCTATCTCTGGGGCCAACGTCCTGACTTTC. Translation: CSVAEGAISGANVLTF.

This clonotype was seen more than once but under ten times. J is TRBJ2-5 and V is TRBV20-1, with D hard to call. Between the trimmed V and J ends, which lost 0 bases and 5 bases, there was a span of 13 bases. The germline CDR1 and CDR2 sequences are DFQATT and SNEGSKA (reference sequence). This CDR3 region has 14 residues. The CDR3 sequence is CSARDGKRVETQYF. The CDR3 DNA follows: TGCAGTGCTAGAGATGGAAAGCGAGTCGAGACCCAGTACTTC.

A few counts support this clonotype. DNA of the CDR3: TGCGCCAGCAGCTATAGACAGGGGGCATTGGGCAATGAGCAGTTCTTC. It yields the protein CASSYRQGALGNEQFF. The V call is TRBV4-1, the J call TRBJ2-1; 10 bases line up with TRBD1. The length of the CDR3 is 16 residues. Trimming removed 5 bases from V and 6 bases from J; junction bases left unmatched: 10. Germline V lookup: CDR1 MGHRA, CDR2 YSYEKL.

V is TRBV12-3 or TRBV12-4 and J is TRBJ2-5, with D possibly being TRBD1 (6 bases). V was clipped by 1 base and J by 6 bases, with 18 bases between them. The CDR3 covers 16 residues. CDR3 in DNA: TGTGCCAGCAGTTTAGAGTACAGACAGGTCCCGCAGACCCAGTACTTC. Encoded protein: CASSLEYRQVPQTQYF.

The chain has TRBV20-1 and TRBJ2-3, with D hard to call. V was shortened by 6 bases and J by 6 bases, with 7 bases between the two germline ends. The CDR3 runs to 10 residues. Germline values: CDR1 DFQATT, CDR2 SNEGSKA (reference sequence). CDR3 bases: TGCAGTGCCACAAGGGATACGCAGTATTTT. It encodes CSATRDTQYF.

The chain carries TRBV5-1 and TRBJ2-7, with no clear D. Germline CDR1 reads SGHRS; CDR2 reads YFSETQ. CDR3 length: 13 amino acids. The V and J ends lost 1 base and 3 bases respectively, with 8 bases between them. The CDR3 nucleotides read TGCGCCAGCAGCTTGTTGCAGTACTACGAGCAGTACTTC. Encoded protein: CASSLLQYYEQYF.